This TCR beta chain stems from a study of T cell changes during pregnancy in multiple sclerosis. There are 15 residues in the CDR3. CDR1 SGHRS and CDR2 YFSETQ come from the germline V gene. The ends lost 5 bases at V and 5 bases at J; junction bases unmatched: 11. Only in-frame clones appear in the TCRdb table, and some are missing; sequencing was by immunoSEQ multiplex PCR. Of about 110,000 clones listed, about nine tenths are singletons. This sample comprised peripheral blood, obtained after pregnancy. The rearrangement joins TRBV5-1 to TRBJ2-7, with 9 nucleotides matching TRBD1. This receptor was taken from a female donor with multiple sclerosis, enrolled in a pregnancy study. The CDR3 here is CASRFRGQGKDEQYF. The CDR3, as DNA: TGCGCCAGCAGATTCAGGGGACAGGGAAAGGACGAGCAGTACTTC.